In this sample, the clone carrying this TCR beta chain turned up many times. Its antigen is unidentified. This CDR3 spans 12 amino acids. With 5 bases clipped from V and 5 bases from J, the junction kept 4 bases outside the gene matches. Germline lookup yields CDR1 DFQATT and CDR2 SNEGSKA (reference sequence). This record belongs to a study of T cells in Graves' hyperthyroidism and ophthalmopathy. Study information: Peripheral blood was drawn at first diagnosis, prior to all treatment.

RNA transcripts provided the source from which TCR beta CDR3 regions were amplified. A set of HTBI primers served as the primers for a first-round RT-PCR of the TCR CDR3. TCRdb passed the multiplex PCR reads through MiXCR, listing each CDR3 protein once. Here the sample spans around 340,000 distinct CDR3 sequences, roughly a sixth being singletons. Researchers barred patients who had uncontrolled infection, other autoimmune disease, pregnancy or lactation. Study-wide findings and caveats: Most clonotypes that expanded in the thyroid above 0.001 also showed up in blood. A model built on 13 V-J features separated ophthalmopathy from stable hyperthyroidism.

The source of this sequence is a woman younger than 45 with Graves' hyperthyroidism that later progressed to Graves' ophthalmopathy. The chain uses TRBV20-1 and TRBJ2-3, with 7 bases aligning to TRBD2. Material: blood. CDR3 DNA: TGCAGTGCTGGGACTACCTTAGATACGCAGTATTTT. Protein product: CSAGTTLDTQYF.